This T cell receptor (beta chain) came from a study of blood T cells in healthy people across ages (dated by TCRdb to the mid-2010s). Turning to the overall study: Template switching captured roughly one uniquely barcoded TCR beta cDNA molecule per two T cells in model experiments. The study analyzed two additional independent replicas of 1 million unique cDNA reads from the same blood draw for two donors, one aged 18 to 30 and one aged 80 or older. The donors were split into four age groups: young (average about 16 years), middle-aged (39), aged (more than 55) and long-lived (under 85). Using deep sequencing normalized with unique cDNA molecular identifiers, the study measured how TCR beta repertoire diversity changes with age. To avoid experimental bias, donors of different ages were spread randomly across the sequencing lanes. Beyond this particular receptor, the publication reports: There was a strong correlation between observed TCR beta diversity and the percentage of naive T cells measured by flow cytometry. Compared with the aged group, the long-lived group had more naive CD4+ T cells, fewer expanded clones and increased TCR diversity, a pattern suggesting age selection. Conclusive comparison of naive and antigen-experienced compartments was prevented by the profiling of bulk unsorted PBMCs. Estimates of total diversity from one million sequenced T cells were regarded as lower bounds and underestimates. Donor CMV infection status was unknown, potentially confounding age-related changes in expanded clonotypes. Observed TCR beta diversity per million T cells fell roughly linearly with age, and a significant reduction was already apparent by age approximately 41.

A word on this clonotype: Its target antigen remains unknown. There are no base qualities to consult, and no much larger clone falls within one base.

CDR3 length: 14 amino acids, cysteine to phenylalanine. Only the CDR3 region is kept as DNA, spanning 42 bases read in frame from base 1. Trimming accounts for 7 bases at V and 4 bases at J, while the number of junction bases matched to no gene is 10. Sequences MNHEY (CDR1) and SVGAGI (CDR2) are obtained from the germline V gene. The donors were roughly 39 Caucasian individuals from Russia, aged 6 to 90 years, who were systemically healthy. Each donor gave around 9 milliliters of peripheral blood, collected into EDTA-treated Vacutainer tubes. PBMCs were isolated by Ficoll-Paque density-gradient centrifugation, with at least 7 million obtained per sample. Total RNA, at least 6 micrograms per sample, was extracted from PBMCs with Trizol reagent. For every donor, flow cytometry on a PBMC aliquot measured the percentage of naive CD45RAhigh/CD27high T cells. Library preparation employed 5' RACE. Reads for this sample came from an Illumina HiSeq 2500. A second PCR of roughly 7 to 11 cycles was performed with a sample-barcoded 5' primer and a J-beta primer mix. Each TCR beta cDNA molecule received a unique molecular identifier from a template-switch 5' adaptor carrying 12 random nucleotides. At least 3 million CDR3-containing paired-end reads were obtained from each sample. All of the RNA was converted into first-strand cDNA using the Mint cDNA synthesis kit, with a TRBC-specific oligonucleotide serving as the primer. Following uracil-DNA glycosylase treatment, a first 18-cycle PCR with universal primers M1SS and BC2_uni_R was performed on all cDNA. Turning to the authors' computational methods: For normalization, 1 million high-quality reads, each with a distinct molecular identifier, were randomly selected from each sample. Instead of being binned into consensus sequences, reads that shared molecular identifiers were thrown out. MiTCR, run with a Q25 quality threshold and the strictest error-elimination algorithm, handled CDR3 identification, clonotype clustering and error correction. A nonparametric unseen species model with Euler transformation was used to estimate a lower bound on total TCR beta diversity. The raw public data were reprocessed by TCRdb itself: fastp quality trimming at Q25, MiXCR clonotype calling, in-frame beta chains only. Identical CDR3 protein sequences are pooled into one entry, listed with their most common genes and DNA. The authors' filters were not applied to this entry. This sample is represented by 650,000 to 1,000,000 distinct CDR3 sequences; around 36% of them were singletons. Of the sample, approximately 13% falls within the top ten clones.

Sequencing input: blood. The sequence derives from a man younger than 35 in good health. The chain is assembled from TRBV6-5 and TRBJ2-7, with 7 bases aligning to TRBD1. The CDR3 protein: CASTIRGQRYEQYF. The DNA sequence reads TGTGCCAGCACTATACGGGGACAGCGTTACGAGCAGTACTTC.